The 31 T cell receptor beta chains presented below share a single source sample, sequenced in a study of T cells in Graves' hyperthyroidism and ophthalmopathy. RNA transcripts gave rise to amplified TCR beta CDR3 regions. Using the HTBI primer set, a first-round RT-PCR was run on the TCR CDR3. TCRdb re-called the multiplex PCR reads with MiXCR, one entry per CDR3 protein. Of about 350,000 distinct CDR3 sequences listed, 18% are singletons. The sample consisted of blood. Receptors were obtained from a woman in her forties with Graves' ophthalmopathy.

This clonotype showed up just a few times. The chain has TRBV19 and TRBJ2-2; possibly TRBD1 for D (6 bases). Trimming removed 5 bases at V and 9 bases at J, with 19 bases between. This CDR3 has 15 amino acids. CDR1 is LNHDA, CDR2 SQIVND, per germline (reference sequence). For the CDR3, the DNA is TGTGCCAGTAGTTTTGATACAGGGCAGTCTCGGGAGCTGTTTTTT. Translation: CASSFDTGQSRELFF.

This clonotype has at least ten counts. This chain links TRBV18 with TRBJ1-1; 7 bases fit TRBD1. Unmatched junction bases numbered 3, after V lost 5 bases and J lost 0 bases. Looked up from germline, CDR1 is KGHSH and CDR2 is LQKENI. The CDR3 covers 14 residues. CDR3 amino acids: CASSDDRVNTEAFF. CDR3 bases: TGTGCCAGCTCAGACGACAGGGTGAACACTGAAGCTTTCTTT.

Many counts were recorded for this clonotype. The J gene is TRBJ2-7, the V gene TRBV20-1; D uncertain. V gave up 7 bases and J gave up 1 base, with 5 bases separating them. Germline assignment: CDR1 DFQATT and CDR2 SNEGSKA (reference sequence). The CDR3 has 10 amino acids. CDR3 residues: CSVASYEQYF. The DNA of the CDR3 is TGCAGTGTCGCTTCCTACGAGCAGTACTTC.

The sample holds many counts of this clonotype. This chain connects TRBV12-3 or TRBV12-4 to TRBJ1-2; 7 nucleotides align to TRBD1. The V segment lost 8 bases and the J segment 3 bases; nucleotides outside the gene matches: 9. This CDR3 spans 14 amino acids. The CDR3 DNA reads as TGTGCCAGCGGAATACGGACAGGCCACTATGGCTACACCTTC. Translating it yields CASGIRTGHYGYTF.

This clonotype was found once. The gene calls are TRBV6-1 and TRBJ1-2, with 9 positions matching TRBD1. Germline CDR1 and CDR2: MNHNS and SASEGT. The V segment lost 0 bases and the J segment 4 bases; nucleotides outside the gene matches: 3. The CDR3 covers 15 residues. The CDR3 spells CASSEAGDRVYGYTF. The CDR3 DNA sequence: TGTGCCAGCAGTGAAGCGGGGGACAGGGTCTATGGCTACACCTTC.

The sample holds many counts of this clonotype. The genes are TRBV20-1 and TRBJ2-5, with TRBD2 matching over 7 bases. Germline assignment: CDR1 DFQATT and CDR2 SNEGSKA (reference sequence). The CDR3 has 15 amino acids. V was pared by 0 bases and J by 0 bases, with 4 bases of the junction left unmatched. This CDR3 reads CSARDYLADQETQYF. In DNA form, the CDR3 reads TGCAGTGCTAGAGATTATCTAGCGGACCAAGAGACCCAGTACTTC.

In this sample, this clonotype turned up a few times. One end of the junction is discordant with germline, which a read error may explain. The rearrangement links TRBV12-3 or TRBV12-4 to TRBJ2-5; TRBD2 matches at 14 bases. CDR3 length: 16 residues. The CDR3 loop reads CASSSGLAGVAETQYF. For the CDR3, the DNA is TGTGCTAGCAGTTCGGGACTAGCGGGAGTGGCAGAGACCCAGTACTTC.

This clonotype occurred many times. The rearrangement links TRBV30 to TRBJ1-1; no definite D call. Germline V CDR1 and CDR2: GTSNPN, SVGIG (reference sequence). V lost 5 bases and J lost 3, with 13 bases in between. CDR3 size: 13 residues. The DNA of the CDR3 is TGTGCCTGGGACTCCAGGAGAGACACTGAAGCTTTCTTT. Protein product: CAWDSRRDTEAFF.

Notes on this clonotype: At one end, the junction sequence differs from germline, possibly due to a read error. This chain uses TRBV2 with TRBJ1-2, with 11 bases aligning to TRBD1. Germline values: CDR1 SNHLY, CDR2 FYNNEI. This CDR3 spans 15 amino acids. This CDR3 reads CASSEAQGQGDGYNF. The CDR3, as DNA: TGTGCCAGCAGTGAAGCACAGGGACAGGGGGATGGCTACAACTTC.

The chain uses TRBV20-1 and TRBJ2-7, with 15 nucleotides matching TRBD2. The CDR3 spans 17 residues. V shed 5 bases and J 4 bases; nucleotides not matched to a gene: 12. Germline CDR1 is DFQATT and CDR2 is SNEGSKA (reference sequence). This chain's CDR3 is CSADGLAGGPRGYEQYF. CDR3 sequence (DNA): TGCAGTGCTGATGGACTAGCGGGAGGGCCCCGCGGTTACGAGCAGTACTTC.

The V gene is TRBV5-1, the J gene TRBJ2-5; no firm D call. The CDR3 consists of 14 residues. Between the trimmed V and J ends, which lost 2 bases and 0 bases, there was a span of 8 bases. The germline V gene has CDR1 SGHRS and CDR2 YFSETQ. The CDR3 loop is CASSLFRNQETQYF. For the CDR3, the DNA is TGCGCCAGCAGCTTATTCCGGAACCAAGAGACCCAGTACTTC.

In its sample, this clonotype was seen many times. This chain's CDR3 is CATSRDLTGGFHEQYF. CDR3 in DNA: TGTGCCACCAGCAGAGATCTCACAGGGGGATTCCACGAGCAGTACTTC. This sequence joins TRBV15 and TRBJ2-7; 8 nucleotides match TRBD1. There are 16 residues in the CDR3. Germline CDR1 is LNHNV and CDR2 is YYDKDF (reference sequence). The V segment lost 0 bases and the J segment 5 bases; nucleotides outside the gene matches: 9.

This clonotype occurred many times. CDR3 coding DNA: TGTGCCAGCACACCTTCGGGTAGCGGGAGTTACTACGAGCAGTACTTC. Protein sequence: CASTPSGSGSYYEQYF. The chain uses TRBV28 and TRBJ2-7, with TRBD2 matching over 9 bases. V lost 7 bases, J lost 3 bases, and 13 bases stayed unmatched. Germline assignment: CDR1 MDHEN and CDR2 SYDVKM. The CDR3 is 16 residues long.

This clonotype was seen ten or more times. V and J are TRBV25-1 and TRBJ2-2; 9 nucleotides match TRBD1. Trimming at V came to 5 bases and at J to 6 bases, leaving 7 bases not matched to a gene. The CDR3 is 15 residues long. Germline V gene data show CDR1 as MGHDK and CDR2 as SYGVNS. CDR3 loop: CASSRTGGRAGELFF. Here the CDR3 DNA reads TGTGCCAGCAGTAGAACAGGGGGCAGGGCCGGGGAGCTGTTTTTT.

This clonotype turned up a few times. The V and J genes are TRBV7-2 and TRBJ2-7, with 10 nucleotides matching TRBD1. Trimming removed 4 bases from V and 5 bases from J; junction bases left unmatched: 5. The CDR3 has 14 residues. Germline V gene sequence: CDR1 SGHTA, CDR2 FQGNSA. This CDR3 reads CASSSRQGANEQYF. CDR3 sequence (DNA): TGTGCCAGCAGCTCCAGACAGGGGGCTAACGAGCAGTACTTC. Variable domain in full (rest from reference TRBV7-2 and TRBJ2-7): GAGVSQSPSNKVTEKGKDVELRCDPISGHTALYWYRQSLGQGLEFLIYFQGNSAPDKSGLPSDRFSAERTGGSVSTLTIQRTQQEDSAVYLCASSSRQGANEQYFGPGTRLTVT.

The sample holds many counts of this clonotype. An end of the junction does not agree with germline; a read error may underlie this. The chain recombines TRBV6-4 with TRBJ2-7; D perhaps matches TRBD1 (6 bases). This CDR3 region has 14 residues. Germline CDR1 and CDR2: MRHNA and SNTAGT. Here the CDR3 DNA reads TGTGCCAGCAGTTACTCAGGACAGAGCTACGAGCAGTACTTC. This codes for CASSYSGQSYEQYF.

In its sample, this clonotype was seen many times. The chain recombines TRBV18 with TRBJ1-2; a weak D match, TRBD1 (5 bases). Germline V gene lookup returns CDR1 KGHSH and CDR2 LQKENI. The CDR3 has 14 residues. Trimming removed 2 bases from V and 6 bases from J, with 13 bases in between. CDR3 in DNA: TGTGCCAGCTCACCATTCCAGGGTGGAAATGGCTACACCTTC. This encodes CASSPFQGGNGYTF.

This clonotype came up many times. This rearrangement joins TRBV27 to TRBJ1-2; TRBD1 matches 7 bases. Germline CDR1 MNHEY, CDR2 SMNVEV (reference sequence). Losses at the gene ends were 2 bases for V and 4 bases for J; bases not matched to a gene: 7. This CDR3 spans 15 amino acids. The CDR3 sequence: CASSLREGAGYGYTF. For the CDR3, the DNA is TGTGCCAGCAGTTTAAGGGAGGGGGCCGGCTATGGCTACACCTTC.

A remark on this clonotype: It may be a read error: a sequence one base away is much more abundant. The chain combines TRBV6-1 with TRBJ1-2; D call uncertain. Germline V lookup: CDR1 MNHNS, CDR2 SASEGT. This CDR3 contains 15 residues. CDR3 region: CVSSEALNRIGGYTF. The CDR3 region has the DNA TGTGTCAGCAGTGAGGCACTAAACAGAATAGGTGGCTACACCTTC.

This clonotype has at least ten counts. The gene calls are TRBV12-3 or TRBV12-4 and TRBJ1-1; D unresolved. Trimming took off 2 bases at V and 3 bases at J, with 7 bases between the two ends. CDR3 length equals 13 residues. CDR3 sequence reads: CASSLMGDTEAFF. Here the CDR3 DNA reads TGTGCCAGCAGTTTAATGGGAGACACTGAAGCTTTCTTT.

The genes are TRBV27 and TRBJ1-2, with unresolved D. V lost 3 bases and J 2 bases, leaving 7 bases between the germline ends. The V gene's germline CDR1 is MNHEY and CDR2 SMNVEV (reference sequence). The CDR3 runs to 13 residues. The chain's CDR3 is CASSLLANYGYTF. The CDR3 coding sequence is TGTGCCAGCAGTTTGTTAGCCAACTATGGCTACACCTTC.

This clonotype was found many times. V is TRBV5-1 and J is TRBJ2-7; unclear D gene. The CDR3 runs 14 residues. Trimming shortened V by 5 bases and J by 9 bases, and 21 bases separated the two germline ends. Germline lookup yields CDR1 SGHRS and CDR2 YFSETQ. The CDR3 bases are TGCGCCAGCAGTTACTCGTCCGGAACTCGCGGGCAGTACTTC. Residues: CASSYSSGTRGQYF.

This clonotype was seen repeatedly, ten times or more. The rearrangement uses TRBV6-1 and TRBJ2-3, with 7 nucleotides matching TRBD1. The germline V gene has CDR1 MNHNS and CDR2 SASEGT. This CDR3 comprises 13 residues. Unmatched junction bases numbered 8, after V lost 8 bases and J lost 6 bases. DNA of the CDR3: TGTGCCAGCTTTAAGGGGGCAGGGGATACGCAGTATTTT. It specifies CASFKGAGDTQYF.

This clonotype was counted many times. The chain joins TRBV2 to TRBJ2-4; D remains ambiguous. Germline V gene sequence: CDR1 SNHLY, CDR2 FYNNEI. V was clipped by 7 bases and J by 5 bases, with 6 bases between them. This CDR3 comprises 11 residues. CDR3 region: CASNLQNIQYF. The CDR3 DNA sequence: TGTGCCAGCAATCTCCAAAACATTCAGTACTTC.

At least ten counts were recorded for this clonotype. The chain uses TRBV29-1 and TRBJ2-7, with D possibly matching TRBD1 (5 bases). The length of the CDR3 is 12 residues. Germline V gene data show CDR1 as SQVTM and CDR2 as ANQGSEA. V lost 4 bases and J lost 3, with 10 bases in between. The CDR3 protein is CSVGQGDYEQYF. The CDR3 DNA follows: TGCAGCGTTGGCCAGGGCGACTACGAGCAGTACTTC.

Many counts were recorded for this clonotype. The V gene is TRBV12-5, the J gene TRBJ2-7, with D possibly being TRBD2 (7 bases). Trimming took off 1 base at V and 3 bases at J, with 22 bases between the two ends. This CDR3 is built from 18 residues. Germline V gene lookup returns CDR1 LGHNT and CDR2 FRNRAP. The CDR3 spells CASGLEGLRRGGNYEQYF. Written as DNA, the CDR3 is TGTGCTAGTGGTTTGGAAGGCCTGAGGAGGGGGGGGAACTACGAGCAGTACTTC.

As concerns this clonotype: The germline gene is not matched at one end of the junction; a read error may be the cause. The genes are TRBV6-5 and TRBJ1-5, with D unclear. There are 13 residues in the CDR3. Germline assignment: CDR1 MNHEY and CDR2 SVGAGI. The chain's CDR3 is CASTYSSNKPQHF. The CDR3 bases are TGTGCCAGCACTTACTCATCGAATAAGCCCCAGCATTTT.

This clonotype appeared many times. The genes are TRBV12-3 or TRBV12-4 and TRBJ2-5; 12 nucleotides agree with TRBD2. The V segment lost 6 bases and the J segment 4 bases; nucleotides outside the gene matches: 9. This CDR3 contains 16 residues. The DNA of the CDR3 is TGTGCCAGCAGCCCGCGGACTAGCGGGAACATAGAGACCCAGTACTTC. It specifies CASSPRTSGNIETQYF.

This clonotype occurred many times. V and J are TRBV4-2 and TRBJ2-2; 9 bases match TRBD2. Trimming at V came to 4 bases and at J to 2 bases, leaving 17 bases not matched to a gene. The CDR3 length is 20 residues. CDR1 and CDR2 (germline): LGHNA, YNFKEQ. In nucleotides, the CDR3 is TGTGCCAGCAGCCCCACACTAGCGGGTATAATAGCTTTCAACACCGGGGAGCTGTTTTTT. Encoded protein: CASSPTLAGIIAFNTGELFF.

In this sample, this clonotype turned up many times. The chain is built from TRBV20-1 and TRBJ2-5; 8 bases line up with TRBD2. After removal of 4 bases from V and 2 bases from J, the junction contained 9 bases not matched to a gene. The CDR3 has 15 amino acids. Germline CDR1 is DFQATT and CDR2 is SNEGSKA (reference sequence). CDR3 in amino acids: CSAIPGLGWQETQYF. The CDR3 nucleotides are TGCAGTGCTATCCCGGGACTAGGTTGGCAAGAGACCCAGTACTTC.

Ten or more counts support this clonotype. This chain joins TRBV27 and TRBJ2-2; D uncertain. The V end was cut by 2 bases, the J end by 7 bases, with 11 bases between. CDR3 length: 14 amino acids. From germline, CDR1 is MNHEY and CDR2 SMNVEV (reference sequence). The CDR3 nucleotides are TGTGCCAGCAGTTTACAATCAGGCCGCGGGGAGCTGTTTTTT. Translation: CASSLQSGRGELFF.